The 15 T cell receptor beta chains below were found in one sample sequenced in a study of CD8+ T cells in alopecia areata. Scientists pooled cutaneous lymph node cells and sorted them on CD4, CD8alpha, NKG2D, NKG2ACE and other markers. cDNA serving as the sequencing template came from extracted, reverse transcribed RNA. The assay was immunoSEQ multiplex PCR, and TCRdb's table has in-frame clones only and misses some. The sample yields more than 250,000 clones, without any singletons. The material sequenced was CD4+ T cells sorted from a lymph node. The source is a C3H/HeJ mouse with alopecia areata. The strain is characterized by the MHC haplotype H2-k.

This clone appeared a few times. Genes and germline come from the mouse. With the read ending 4 residues before the CDR3 end, the germline J gene is used to fill in that end. The chain combines TRBV14 with TRBJ2-4; 7 nucleotides match TRBD2. Germline-derived CDR1 and CDR2 are SGHDT and FRDEAV. The CDR3 sequence is 15 residues long. Losses at the gene ends were 4 bases for V and 0 bases for J; bases not matched to a gene: 5. The covered CDR3 bases are TGTGCCAGCAGTCCCGGACTGGATAGTCAAAAC. Its protein is CASSPGLDSQN. From start to end, the CDR3 is CASSPGLDSQNTLYF.

This clone was seen a few times. Genes and germline come from the mouse. Read sequence stops 4 residues before the CDR3 end, and the germline J gene provides the missing end. The V call is TRBV13-1, the J call TRBJ1-1; TRBD1 agrees at 7 bases. V was pared by 2 bases and J by 2 bases, with 3 bases of the junction left unmatched. Germline V gene sequence: CDR1 NSHNY, CDR2 SYGAGN. The CDR3 consists of 14 residues. CDR3 bases read: TGTGCCAGCAGTGAAGGGGACAGCAACACA. This sequence encodes CASSEGDSNT. The complete CDR3 sequence is CASSEGDSNTEVFF.

This clone was detected a few times. Gene names denote mouse genes. Read sequence stops 4 residues before the CDR3 end, and the germline J gene provides the missing end. The sample carries other DNA sequences with the same CDR3. The chain carries TRBV14 and TRBJ2-5; 7 positions agree with TRBD1. Germline V gene lookup returns CDR1 SGHDT and CDR2 FRDEAV. This CDR3 is 13 amino acids long. The covered CDR3 bases are TGTGCCAGCAGTCCTACAGGGGAGGAC. This encodes CASSPTGED. The full CDR3 protein is CASSPTGEDTQYF.

As regards this clone: Gene names and germline match the mouse. The sequenced fragment ends 4 residues before the CDR3 boundary, so the rest is inferred from the germline J gene. This chain joins TRBV17 and TRBJ2-7; 7 bases map to TRBD2. This CDR3 region has 15 residues. The germline gives CDR1 MNHDT, CDR2 YYDKIL. The CDR3 DNA, read in part, is TGTGCTAGCAGTAGCTGGGGGAGGAGTGGAGAT. Translated, it gives CASSSWGRSGD. The whole CDR3 sequence reads CASSSWGRSGDEQYF.

As to this clone: The gene symbols are mouse symbols. The read terminates 4 residues ahead of where the CDR3 ends, so the germline J gene completes it. The identical CDR3 is also encoded by other nucleotide sequences in the sample. V usage is TRBV19 and J usage is TRBJ2-1, with TRBD2 matching 10 bases. After removal of 6 bases from V and 1 base from J, the junction contained 4 bases not matched to a gene. Per germline, CDR1 FNHDT and CDR2 SITEND (reference sequence). The CDR3 consists of 15 residues. The covered CDR3 bases are TGTGCCAGCACCCCTGGGGGGGCAAACTATGCT. It encodes CASTPGGANYA. The entire CDR3 protein reads CASTPGGANYAEQFF.

This clone was observed a handful of times. Genes and germline come from the mouse. Coverage ceases 4 residues before the CDR3 finishes, and the germline J gene fills in the end. V and J are TRBV13-1 and TRBJ2-2; D is possibly TRBD2 (6 bases). Per germline, CDR1 NSHNY and CDR2 SYGAGN. The CDR3 spans 13 residues. The CDR3 reads CASSDQGLGQLYF. The sequenced part of the CDR3 DNA is TGTGCCAGCAGTGACCAGGGACTCGGG.

To note about this clone: Mouse gene names apply. The read falls 4 residues short of the CDR3 end, and the missing part is taken from the germline J gene. The chain combines TRBV14 with TRBJ1-1; 7 bases fit TRBD1. V dropped 2 bases and J dropped 0; count of bases not matched to a gene: 4. The CDR3 totals 15 residues. In germline, CDR1 is SGHDT, CDR2 FRDEAV. CDR3 bases read: TGTGCCAGCAGTTTGACAGGGAATGCAAACACA. Translating gives CASSLTGNANT. The whole CDR3 sequence is CASSLTGNANTEVFF.

This clone was detected a few times. Mouse germline and gene names are used. The read terminates 4 residues before the CDR3 end, so the remaining end is supplied by the germline J gene. The identical CDR3 is also encoded by other nucleotide sequences in the sample. The chain combines TRBV19 with TRBJ2-3; 7 nucleotides line up with TRBD1. The junction had 2 bases not matched to a gene; V was cut back by 3 bases and J by 1 base. Germline V lookup: CDR1 FNHDT, CDR2 SITEND (reference sequence). The CDR3 loop spans 14 amino acids. This CDR3 reads CASSRQGGAETLYF. Partial CDR3 DNA: TGTGCCAGCAGTAGACAGGGCGGTGCAGAA.

As regards this clone: The gene symbols are mouse symbols. Sequencing ends 4 residues short of the CDR3 end; the germline J gene provides the rest. The rearrangement uses TRBV13-1 and TRBJ1-2, with 10 bases fitting TRBD1. The CDR3 contains 15 residues. The germline CDR1 and CDR2 sequences are NSHNY and SYGAGN. V shed 1 base and J 4 bases; nucleotides not matched to a gene: 4. CDR3 sequence reads: CASSDLDRGLSDYTF. The CDR3 bases that were read are TGTGCCAGCAGTGATCTCGACAGGGGGCTCTCC.

Notes on this clone: Germline and junction disagree at one end, which may indicate a read error. Genes here carry mouse names. The read terminates 4 residues before the CDR3 end, so the remaining end is supplied by the germline J gene. The chain is built from TRBV5 and TRBJ1-1; D is unresolved. The CDR3 totals 14 residues. Germline V gene data show CDR1 as LGHNA and CDR2 as YNLKQL (reference sequence). CDR3 sequence reads: CASSQVTENREVFF. The DNA read from the CDR3 is TGTGCCAGCAGCCAAGTAACGGAGAACAGA.

This clone has a handful of counts. The germline and genes are mouse ones. The CDR3 end falls 4 residues outside the read, so it is completed with the germline J gene. The chain has TRBV31 and TRBJ2-2; perhaps TRBD1 as D (5 bases). This CDR3 comprises 13 residues. Germline V gives CDR1 GKSSPN, CDR2 SITVG. V lost 3 bases to trimming and J lost 3 bases, with 8 bases between them. The CDR3 sequence is CAWRSGHTGQLYF. The sequenced CDR3 bases are TGTGCCTGGAGATCAGGGCACACCGGG. The variable domain in full, with the rest retrieved from reference TRBV31 and TRBJ2-2, is AQTIHQWPVAEIKAVGSPLSLGCTIKGKSSPNLYWYWQATGGTLQQLFYSITVGQVESVVQLNLSASRPKDDQFILSTEKLLLSHSGFYLCAWRSGHTGQLYFGEGSKLTVL.

The sample holds a few counts of this clone. The listed genes are named as in mouse. The CDR3 end is not reached by the read, which stops 4 residues before it; the germline J gene fills it in. J is TRBJ1-1 and V is TRBV1; a possible D gene is TRBD1 (6 bases). The V end lost 3 bases, the J end lost 1 base, and 9 bases lay between the germline ends. The CDR3 is 14 residues long. Germline lookup yields CDR1 NSQYPW and CDR2 LRSPGD (reference sequence). The CDR3 protein is CTCSAGQINTEVFF. The CDR3 bases that were read are TGCACCTGCAGTGCGGGACAAATAAACACA.

Regarding this clone: Mouse names are used for the genes. The CDR3 end falls 4 residues outside the read, so it is completed with the germline J gene. The chain links TRBV13-1 to TRBJ2-7, with 8 bases aligning to TRBD1. The CDR3 is 14 amino acids. The germline gives CDR1 NSHNY, CDR2 SYGAGN. The CDR3 reads CASSERQGWYEQYF. The CDR3 DNA, read in part, is TGTGCCAGCAGTGAACGACAGGGGTGGTAT.

Only a few counts were recorded for this clone. Each gene name is a mouse one. From the germline J gene comes the end of the CDR3, since the read stops 4 residues before it. V and J are TRBV19 and TRBJ2-3; 9 bases match TRBD1. The CDR3 has 14 residues. The junction had 3 bases not matched to a gene; V was cut back by 3 bases and J by 4 bases. Germline assignment: CDR1 FNHDT and CDR2 SITEND (reference sequence). Here the CDR3 reads CASSRTGDPETLYF. The part of the CDR3 DNA that was read is TGTGCCAGCAGTAGGACAGGGGATCCAGAA.

This clone was picked up a small number of times. The gene names given are mouse names. The read ends 4 residues before the CDR3 terminus; that terminus is restored from the germline J gene. This chain uses TRBV19 with TRBJ1-4, with D perhaps matching TRBD1 (6 bases). CDR3 length: 16 residues. Germline V gene lookup returns CDR1 FNHDT and CDR2 SITEND (reference sequence). CDR3 DNA (partial): TGTGCCAGCACCTCTCCGGGACTGGGGGGCCTCGAA. The encoded protein is CASTSPGLGGLE. The whole CDR3 region reads CASTSPGLGGLERLFF.